This T cell receptor (beta chain) was recovered during a study of PD-L1 blockade in urothelial cancer. Some clones are missing from TCRdb's copy, which holds only in-frame ones; the method was immunoSEQ multiplex PCR. The sample yields some 110,000 clones, roughly 90% seen once. The time point denotes: peripheral blood 6 weeks after treatment start. The CDR3 has 17 residues. The V and J ends lost 3 bases and 2 bases, in that order; junction bases with no gene match: 10. Germline assignment: CDR1 MGHRA and CDR2 YSYEKL. The material was PBMCs, obtained around atezolizumab (anti-PD-L1) treatment. This sequence joins TRBV4-1 and TRBJ2-3; 8 bases agree with TRBD2. The sequence was collected from a man aged 55 to 70 with urothelial cancer. This CDR3 is CASSHGPGLGATDTQYF. The CDR3 nucleotides read TGCGCCAGCAGCCATGGCCCGGGACTAGGGGCCACAGATACGCAGTATTTT.